The present entry profiles one T cell receptor beta chain with its context. Its specificity is not known. These data originate in a study of T cells expressing NK-cell markers. General study findings and limits: Six or seven donors had dominant NKG2C+ clonotypes that comprised roughly 1.0-7.0% of their CD8+ T cells.

TCRdb reanalyzed the 5' RACE reads, giving one entry per CDR3 protein sequence and no DNA. The listing records 250,000 to 300,000 distinct CDR3 sequences. CDR1 is SQVTM and CDR2 is ANQGSEA in the germline V gene. This CDR3 has 16 amino acids. Sequenced input: blood T cells: a sorted CD56 or NKG2C T cell subset, CD4+ or CD8+ T cells, or bulk PBMC T cells (not recorded which). The gene calls are TRBV29-1 and TRBJ2-3; TCRdb gives TRBD2 as the D gene, but with no DNA this cannot be confirmed. This sequence originates from a woman between 18 and 69 years old in good health. The CDR3 region is CSVVGTSGMGADTQYF.